This is a list of T cell receptor beta chains from one sample in a study of blood T cell repertoires in COVID-19. Sequenced by immunoSEQ multiplex PCR; TCRdb stores in-frame clones only, minus some. This repertoire shows more than 110,000 clones, 82% found once; its top ten account for roughly 3.9%. The sequencing input was peripheral blood. Receptors were obtained from a woman older than 75 with acute or convalescent COVID-19. Both conserved end residues are part of each CDR3. Fields, in order: J gene, D gene, clone size, V gene, CDR3 protein, CDR3 DNA. D genes are given only for firm matches. A clone size is listed for some rows: how often the clone was seen (once, few, many), or a class if it is expanded.

TRBJ2-2 - - TRBV4-1 CASSQDFSVNTGELFF TGCGCCAGCAGCCAAGATTTCTCGGTGAACACCGGGGAGCTGTTTTTT
TRBJ1-3 - - TRBV29-1 CSVVAGGNTIYF TGCAGCGTTGTGGCAGGGGGAAACACCATATATTTT
TRBJ1-1 TRBD1 - TRBV3-1/TRBV3-2 CASSQYRYRGPGTTEAFF TGTGCCAGCAGCCAGTACCGGTACAGGGGGCCAGGAACCACTGAAGCTTTCTTT
TRBJ2-1 - - TRBV3-1/TRBV3-2 CASSQFLERVNNEQFF TGTGCCAGCAGCCAGTTCTTAGAACGAGTAAACAATGAGCAGTTCTTC
TRBJ2-7 - - TRBV27 CASSSYRVGDREQYF TGTGCCAGCAGTTCCTACAGGGTGGGGGATCGCGAGCAGTACTTC
TRBJ2-2 - - TRBV27 CASSWTVPRANTGELFF TGTGCCAGCAGTTGGACAGTCCCCCGGGCGAACACCGGGGAGCTGTTTTTT
TRBJ1-2 TRBD1 - TRBV27 CASSFTGGSYGYTF TGTGCCAGCAGTTTCACAGGGGGATCGTACGGCTACACCTTC
TRBJ1-2 - - TRBV4-2 CASSQDTGNRYTF TGTGCCAGCAGCCAAGATACAGGGAATCGCTACACCTTC
TRBJ1-4 TRBD1 few TRBV28 CASRRQGLGEKLFF TGTGCCAGCAGGCGACAGGGGTTAGGTGAAAAACTGTTTTTT
TRBJ2-7 TRBD1 - TRBV18 CASSPNPGQVGSYEQYF TGTGCCAGCTCACCAAATCCGGGACAGGTTGGCTCCTACGAGCAGTACTTC
TRBJ1-4 - - TRBV24-1 CATSYGNEKLFF TGTGCCACCAGTTACGGGAATGAAAAACTGTTTTTT
TRBJ1-4 TRBD1 - TRBV7-9 CASSYLRGQGEKLFF TGTGCCAGCAGCTACCTTCGGGGACAGGGTGAAAAACTGTTTTTT
TRBJ1-1 TRBD1 - TRBV29-1 CSVPGQGGTEAFF TGCAGCGTTCCTGGACAGGGCGGCACTGAAGCTTTCTTT
TRBJ1-4 - - TRBV2 CASKEGNDEKLFF TGTGCCAGCAAGGAGGGGAATGATGAAAAACTGTTTTTT
TRBJ2-7 - - TRBV27 CASWGGHEQYF TGTGCCAGCTGGGGGGGCCACGAGCAGTACTTC
TRBJ2-7 TRBD2 - TRBV5-5 CASSLDVAGGSYEQYF TGTGCCAGCAGCTTGGACGTTGCGGGGGGCTCCTACGAGCAGTACTTC
TRBJ2-1 - - TRBV13 CASSQGYRYNEQFF TGTGCCAGCAGCCAGGGATACCGATACAATGAGCAGTTCTTC
TRBJ2-7 TRBD2 - TRBV18 CASSPSGTSGQYF TGTGCCAGCTCACCAAGTGGGACTAGCGGCCAGTACTTC
TRBJ1-2 TRBD1 - TRBV9 CASSPRTGFYGYTF TGTGCCAGCAGCCCCCGGACAGGGTTCTATGGCTACACCTTC
TRBJ1-2 - - TRBV2 CASSEVRVRKGTGYTF TGTGCCAGCAGTGAAGTCAGGGTTCGAAAGGGAACGGGCTACACCTTC
TRBJ1-5 - - TRBV30 CAWSREGGAQPQHF TGTGCCTGGAGTCGGGAGGGGGGGGCCCAGCCCCAGCATTTT
TRBJ1-4 - - TRBV15 CATSRGLFKVATNEKLFF TGTGCCACCAGCAGAGGACTATTCAAAGTTGCAACTAATGAAAAACTGTTTTTT
TRBJ2-5 TRBD2 few TRBV4-1 CASSHRRAGGIIAETQYF TGCGCCAGCAGCCACCGGAGAGCGGGGGGGATAATCGCGGAGACCCAGTACTTC
TRBJ2-1 TRBD2 - TRBV7-6 CASSPLVGEGRGNEQFF TGTGCCAGCAGTCCCCTCGTTGGGGAGGGCCGAGGCAATGAGCAGTTCTTC
TRBJ2-3 - - TRBV9 CASTKRQTSTDTQYF TGTGCCAGCACCAAACGACAAACTAGCACAGATACGCAGTATTTT
TRBJ1-6 - - TRBV15 CATSRDYSGDGSPLHF TGTGCCACCAGCAGAGACTACTCAGGGGACGGGTCACCCCTCCACTTT
TRBJ2-7 TRBD2 - TRBV11-2 CASSLGGGRYYEQYF TGTGCCAGCAGCTTGGGCGGCGGGAGGTACTACGAGCAGTACTTC
TRBJ2-7 - once TRBV7-2 CASSLALVQTYEQYF TGTGCCAGCAGCTTAGCGCTCGTGCAGACCTACGAGCAGTACTTC
TRBJ2-7 - - TRBV6-5 CASSYSAPGYEQYF TGTGCCAGCAGTTACTCAGCGCCGGGCTACGAGCAGTACTTC
TRBJ1-5 TRBD1 - TRBV19 CASRDTGGNNQPQHF TGTGCCAGTAGGGATACAGGGGGAAACAATCAGCCCCAGCATTTT
TRBJ2-7 TRBD1 - TRBV6-1 CASSEFFRTGTDYEQYF TGTGCCAGCAGTGAATTTTTCCGGACAGGGACCGACTACGAGCAGTACTTC
TRBJ1-3 - - TRBV28 CASVGGNSDTIYF TGTGCCAGCGTCGGAGGGAATTCGGACACCATATATTTT
TRBJ2-5 - - TRBV5-1 CASRRSLAHQETQYF TGCGCCAGCAGGAGAAGTCTCGCGCACCAAGAGACCCAGTACTTC
TRBJ2-4 TRBD2 - TRBV5-1 CASSLNDGRLAKNIQYF TGCGCCAGCAGCTTGAATGACGGGAGGCTAGCCAAAAACATTCAGTACTTC
TRBJ2-3 TRBD2 few TRBV27 CASSIAGGVGTDTQYF TGTGCCAGCAGTATCGCGGGGGGGGTGGGCACAGATACGCAGTATTTT
TRBJ2-7 - - TRBV10-3 CAISERGFHEQYF TGTGCCATCAGTGAGCGCGGGTTCCACGAGCAGTACTTC
TRBJ2-5 - - TRBV7-8 CASSPLGSGVGQETQYF TGTGCCAGCAGCCCACTGGGGTCGGGAGTGGGCCAAGAGACCCAGTACTTC
TRBJ2-5 TRBD1 - TRBV11-2 CASSLGFYSGGYQETQYF TGTGCCAGCAGCTTAGGTTTTTATTCAGGGGGCTATCAAGAGACCCAGTACTTC
TRBJ1-6 - - TRBV7-9 CASRLDSSPLHF TGTGCCAGCAGACTCGACAGTTCACCCCTCCACTTT
TRBJ2-1 - - TRBV10-3 CAISTYNEQFF TGTGCCATCTCCACCTACAATGAGCAGTTCTTC
TRBJ1-2 TRBD1 - TRBV28 CASSSQGAANGYTF TGTGCCAGCAGTTCGCAGGGGGCGGCAAATGGCTACACCTTC
TRBJ2-3 TRBD2 - TRBV30 CASDSGTSTDTQYF TGTGCCTCAGATAGCGGGACTAGCACAGATACGCAGTATTTT
TRBJ1-2 TRBD1 - TRBV5-6 CASTPGGQGFDGYTF TGTGCCAGCACCCCTGGGGGACAGGGGTTCGACGGCTACACCTTC
TRBJ2-1 - - TRBV4-2 CASSQGASGTRGEEQFF TGTGCCAGCAGCCAAGGAGCCAGCGGGACAAGAGGTGAGGAGCAGTTCTTC